Listed below are T cell receptor beta chains from one sample, sequenced in a study of early T cells in non-severe SARS-CoV-2 infection. TCRdb passed the 5' RACE reads through MiXCR, listing each CDR3 protein once. The table shows some 64,000 distinct CDR3 sequences, with roughly 9% occurring only once. The input for sequencing was whole blood, taken at baseline. These receptors originate from an adult who was a healthcare worker with PCR-confirmed SARS-CoV-2 infection or an uninfected control (not recorded which). Each CDR3 is given with its conserved first and last residue. Fields, in order: D gene, J gene, V gene, clone size, CDR3 protein, CDR3 DNA. A D gene is named only where the DNA matches it firmly. Clone size appears in some rows only: once, few, many, or a class for an expanded clone.

TRBD1,TRBJ1-6,TRBV30,few,CAWSVPQGASPLHF,TGTGCCTGGAGTGTCCCGCAGGGGGCTTCACCCCTCCACTTT
TRBD1,TRBJ2-7,TRBV7-2,many,CASSIGTGSYEQYF,TGTGCCAGCAGCATAGGGACAGGGTCCTACGAGCAGTACTTC
TRBD2,TRBJ2-1,TRBV4-1,.,CASRPSGSYNEQFF,TGCGCCAGCAGGCCTAGCGGGAGTTACAATGAGCAGTTCTTC
.,TRBJ1-2,TRBV6-5,few,CASSYTGTVEGYTF,TGTGCCAGCAGTTACACCGGGACGGTTGAAGGCTACACCTTC
.,TRBJ1-5,TRBV19,few,CASSANPARQGYQPQHF,TGTGCCAGTAGTGCGAACCCGGCACGGCAGGGGTATCAGCCCCAGCATTTT
.,TRBJ1-1,TRBV5-1,few,CASSLGDGPGTEAFF,TGCGCCAGCAGCTTGGGGGACGGGCCAGGGACTGAAGCTTTCTTT
TRBD2,TRBJ2-1,TRBV7-2,many,CASSPGPSGMVMNEQFF,TGTGCCAGCAGCCCTGGCCCTAGCGGGATGGTGATGAATGAGCAGTTCTTC
TRBD2,TRBJ2-2,TRBV6-2/TRBV6-3,many,CASSSRPSGVNTGELFF,TGTGCCAGCAGTTCCCGCCCCAGCGGGGTCAACACCGGGGAGCTGTTTTTT
.,TRBJ2-5,TRBV10-3,few,CAISDLVRQETQYF,TGTGCCATCAGTGATTTGGTCAGACAAGAGACCCAGTACTTC
TRBD2,TRBJ2-1,TRBV6-5,.,CATRRGGSGEDEQFF,TGTGCCACCCGTCGGGGGGGGTCAGGGGAAGATGAGCAGTTCTTC
TRBD1,TRBJ2-1,TRBV12-3/TRBV12-4,many,CASSHSDPGQGSYNEQFF,TGTGCCAGCAGCCATAGTGACCCGGGACAGGGGTCCTACAATGAGCAGTTCTTC
.,TRBJ2-3,TRBV18,many,CASSPLPRTDTQYF,TGTGCCAGCTCACCCCTCCCTCGCACAGATACGCAGTATTTT
.,TRBJ2-7,TRBV30,.,CAWGSYEQYF,TGTGCCTGGGGATCGTACGAGCAGTACTTC
.,TRBJ2-5,TRBV19,many,CASSFQDYGETQYF,TGTGCCAGTAGTTTTCAGGACTACGGAGAGACCCAGTACTTC
TRBD1,TRBJ2-7,TRBV20-1,few,CSATDRGLAIYEQYF,TGCAGTGCTACGGACAGGGGGCTCGCGATCTACGAGCAGTACTTC
.,TRBJ1-2,TRBV5-6,few,CASSRFDQGPYGYTF,TGTGCCAGCAGCCGTTTCGACCAGGGACCCTATGGCTACACCTTC
TRBD1,TRBJ2-3,TRBV10-3,.,CAIRPGQGAIDTQYF,TGTGCCATCAGACCGGGACAGGGGGCGATCGATACGCAGTATTTT
TRBD1,TRBJ2-7,TRBV6-2/TRBV6-3,many,CASSGQGWSYEQYF,TGTGCCAGCAGTGGACAGGGGTGGTCCTACGAGCAGTACTTC
.,TRBJ2-1,TRBV20-1,.,CSARVPRDVNEQFF,TGCAGTGCTAGAGTTCCTCGCGACGTGAATGAGCAGTTCTTC
TRBD1,TRBJ2-3,TRBV11-2,many,CASSMTGNWDTQYF,TGTGCCAGCAGCATGACAGGGAACTGGGATACGCAGTATTTT
.,TRBJ1-2,TRBV12-3/TRBV12-4,many,CASSSAAFSGYTF,TGTGCCAGCAGTTCCGCGGCGTTCAGTGGCTACACCTTC
TRBD2,TRBJ2-7,TRBV20-1,few,CSANPSGRGDEQYF,TGCAGTGCTAACCCTAGCGGGAGAGGGGACGAGCAGTACTTC
TRBD1,TRBJ1-1,TRBV19,.,CASSSRNRGQRSTEAFF,TGTGCCAGTAGTAGCCGGAACAGGGGGCAGAGGAGCACTGAAGCTTTCTTT
TRBD2,TRBJ2-1,TRBV30,many,CAAKTSGSWNEQFF,TGTGCCGCTAAAACTAGCGGGAGTTGGAATGAGCAGTTCTTC
.,TRBJ2-7,TRBV19,few,CASSIYGGGSYEQYF,TGTGCCAGTAGTATATACGGGGGAGGCAGCTACGAGCAGTACTTC
TRBD2,TRBJ2-3,TRBV5-4,medium-sized,CASSLLTSGSIDTQYF,TGTGCCAGCAGCTTGTTGACTAGCGGGAGTATTGATACGCAGTATTTT
.,TRBJ1-2,TRBV19,.,CASSPSGDYGYTF,TGTGCCAGTAGTCCGTCAGGGGACTATGGCTACACCTTC
.,TRBJ2-7,TRBV10-3,few,CAISKQSIEGEQYF,TGTGCCATCAGCAAACAGAGCATAGAGGGCGAGCAGTACTTC
.,TRBJ2-1,TRBV20-1,few,CSARRSSYNNEQFF,TGCAGTGCCCGGCGGAGTTCCTACAACAATGAGCAGTTCTTC
TRBD2,TRBJ2-3,TRBV6-5,.,CASSRTSGVTDTQYF,TGTGCCAGCAGTCGGACTAGCGGGGTCACAGATACGCAGTATTTT
TRBD2,TRBJ2-3,TRBV7-2,.,CASSSGLAGGGDTQYF,TGTGCCAGCAGCTCGGGACTAGCGGGAGGGGGTGATACGCAGTATTTT
.,TRBJ2-7,TRBV20-1,once,CSADRSSYEQYF,TGCAGTGCAGACCGTAGCTCCTACGAGCAGTACTTC
TRBD2,TRBJ2-2,TRBV4-2,few,CASSQGTSGNTGELFF,TGTGCCAGCAGCCAAGGGACTAGCGGAAACACCGGGGAGCTGTTTTTT